Here is one T cell receptor (beta chain) with its context. Germline V gene sequence: CDR1 LNHDA, CDR2 SQIVND (reference sequence). This CDR3 has 15 amino acids. J was trimmed by 2 bases and V by 6 bases; bases with no gene match: 7. This entry is derived from a study of blood T cell repertoires in COVID-19. At the level of the study: Samples of COVID-19 (acute and convalescent) were obtained from the United States, Italy and Spain. PBMCs, B-cell-depleted T cells, or T cells were the source of the cDNA or gDNA that made up the material.

In the authors' workflow: Amplification of reference gene primers provided the estimated nucleated cell counts. Data came from immunoSEQ multiplex PCR; TCRdb stores just in-frame clones and leaves some out. That table is the source of V, J and clone size, and D and trimming were worked out from the DNA. The sample holds 150,000 to 200,000 clones, about 85% seen once. The specimen sequenced was peripheral blood. The genes are TRBV19 and TRBJ2-3; 8 bases fit TRBD2. The source is an older man with active or convalescent COVID-19. For the CDR3, the DNA is TGTGCCAGTAGCAAGACTAGCGTTAACACAGATACGCAGTATTTT. This translates into CASSKTSVNTDTQYF.